This passage covers 26 T cell receptor beta chains from one sample sequenced in a study of blood T cell repertoires in COVID-19. The protocol was immunoSEQ multiplex PCR, while the TCRdb copy is restricted to in-frame clones and leaves out a portion. The data contain approximately 82,000 clones, about 89% of them seen just once; the ten biggest clones take up around 13%. The sequencing sample was made of peripheral blood. Receptor source: an older man with active or convalescent COVID-19.

The V call is TRBV28, the J call TRBJ1-2; D is uncertain. Trimming left V 3 bases short and J 4 bases short, with 6 bases between. Germline loops: CDR1 MDHEN, CDR2 SYDVKM. The CDR3 is 12 amino acids. CDR3 DNA sequence: TGTGCCAGCAGTTTTGGCAGCTATGGCTACACCTTC. Translating it yields CASSFGSYGYTF.

CDR3 region: CASGTSLGYTF. The CDR3 region has the DNA TGTGCCAGCGGGACAAGCCTAGGCTACACCTTC. The chain carries TRBV28 and TRBJ1-2; tentative D call: TRBD1 (6 bases). Trimming took off 8 bases at V and 8 bases at J, with 12 bases between the two ends. The CDR3 has 11 amino acids. CDR1 is MDHEN and CDR2 is SYDVKM in the germline V gene.

This chain uses TRBV5-1 with TRBJ1-1; D is uncertain. The CDR3 has 13 residues. Trimming removed 0 bases at V and 0 bases at J, with 3 bases between. Germline lookup yields CDR1 SGHRS and CDR2 YFSETQ. The CDR3 sequence: CASSLELNTEAFF. CDR3 nucleotides: TGCGCCAGCAGCTTGGAGCTGAACACTGAAGCTTTCTTT.

V is TRBV6-5 and J is TRBJ2-6; no clear D. From germline, CDR1 is MNHEY and CDR2 SVGAGI. CDR3 length equals 13 residues. V lost 10 bases and J lost 1, with 8 bases in between. The CDR3 spells CATTRSGANVLTF. CDR3 nucleotide sequence: TGTGCCACAACCAGGTCTGGGGCCAACGTCCTGACTTTC.

V and J are TRBV7-9 and TRBJ2-3; D possibly corresponds to TRBD2 (5 bases). CDR3 size: 14 residues. Trimming removed 7 bases from V and 6 bases from J, with 17 bases in between. CDR1 is SEHNR, CDR2 FQNEAQ, per germline (reference sequence). CDR3 protein: CASNQRGEADTQYF. The DNA for the CDR3 is TGTGCCAGCAACCAACGGGGAGAGGCCGATACGCAGTATTTT.

The genes are TRBV2 and TRBJ2-2, with D unclear. This CDR3 comprises 14 residues. Germline V gives CDR1 SNHLY, CDR2 FYNNEI. Trimming took 1 base from V and 1 from J, leaving 4 bases between them. The CDR3 coding sequence is TGTGCCAGCAGTGAAGGTCGGAACACCGGGGAGCTGTTTTTT. Translating it yields CASSEGRNTGELFF.

The DNA of the CDR3 is TGTGCCTGGAGCCTAGGACTAGCGGGAGGGACTGAGCAGTTCTTC. Its protein product is CAWSLGLAGGTEQFF. This chain joins TRBV30 and TRBJ2-1; 15 nucleotides match TRBD2. The CDR3 runs 15 residues. Per germline, CDR1 GTSNPN and CDR2 SVGIG (reference sequence). The V segment lost 3 bases and the J segment 9 bases; nucleotides outside the gene matches: 6.

This sequence joins TRBV7-2 and TRBJ1-2; perhaps TRBD1 as D (6 bases). Germline V gene lookup returns CDR1 SGHTA and CDR2 FQGNSA. The V gene lost 1 base and the J gene lost 4 bases, with 10 bases spanning the gap. The CDR3 has 14 residues. DNA for the CDR3: TGTGCCAGCAGCTTAGGTACAGGGCCCTATGGCTACACCTTC. The encoded protein is CASSLGTGPYGYTF.

This clone was seen a handful of times. The J gene is TRBJ1-3, the V gene TRBV30; no reliable D call. CDR3 length equals 12 residues. Per the germline V gene, CDR1 is GTSNPN and CDR2 is SVGIG (reference sequence). V was pared by 2 bases and J by 4 bases, with 6 bases between. The CDR3 spells CAWSPRGNTIYF. The CDR3 nucleotides read TGTGCCTGGAGTCCCAGGGGAAACACCATATATTTT.

The genes are TRBV7-2 and TRBJ1-2, with a tentative D call TRBD1 (6 bases). The V end was cut by 2 bases, the J end by 12 bases, with 13 bases between. The CDR3 runs 12 residues. Germline values: CDR1 SGHTA, CDR2 FQGNSA. CDR3 residues: CASSLNREKNTF. The CDR3 bases are TGTGCCAGCAGCTTAAACAGGGAGAAAAACACCTTC.

Only one count was recorded for this clone. The chain uses TRBV5-1 and TRBJ1-1, with 7 bases matching TRBD1. Trimming cost V 3 bases and J 1 base; bases outside gene matches: 9. The CDR3 has 16 amino acids. CDR1 is SGHRS and CDR2 is YFSETQ in the germline V gene. The CDR3 protein is CASSSITGVRNTEAFF. The DNA of the CDR3 is TGCGCCAGCAGCTCCATAACAGGGGTCAGGAACACTGAAGCTTTCTTT.

The table lists this clone with a count of one. The CDR3 region has the DNA TGTGCCAGCAGTGTAGCGAGCGGTCAAGAGACCCAGTACTTC. Translated: CASSVASGQETQYF. The chain is built from TRBV2 and TRBJ2-5, with a weak D call TRBD2 (5 bases). CDR3 size: 14 residues. Trimming removed 4 bases at V and 2 bases at J, with 11 bases between. CDR1 is SNHLY and CDR2 is FYNNEI in the germline V gene.

The V gene is TRBV6-5, the J gene TRBJ2-7; 7 bases match TRBD2. The CDR3 has 15 residues. The germline gives CDR1 MNHEY, CDR2 SVGAGI. Unmatched junction bases numbered 12, after V lost 6 bases and J lost 4 bases. CDR3 residues: CASRAGTNPIYEQYF. The CDR3 coding sequence is TGTGCCAGCAGGGCCGGGACTAACCCCATTTACGAGCAGTACTTC.

The rearrangement uses TRBV6-8 and TRBJ2-3; 7 nucleotides agree with TRBD2. This CDR3 spans 16 amino acids. V gave up 2 bases and J gave up 2 bases; unmatched junction bases: 7. Germline assignment: CDR1 MNHGY and CDR2 SAAAGT. CDR3 loop: CASSYPGGPSTDTQYF. CDR3 in DNA: TGTGCCAGCAGTTACCCGGGAGGCCCCTCCACAGATACGCAGTATTTT.

The chain recombines TRBV12-3 or TRBV12-4 with TRBJ2-4; D possibly corresponds to TRBD1 (6 bases). The V gene lost 7 bases and the J gene lost 4 bases, with 11 bases spanning the gap. The CDR3 extends over 13 amino acids. The CDR3 reads CASTYGQKNIQYF. CDR3 DNA: TGTGCCAGCACCTATGGACAGAAAAACATTCAGTACTTC.

A single count supports this clone. CDR3 loop: CASSPSSRDSEQYF. The CDR3 region has the DNA TGTGCCAGCAGCCCCTCCTCCCGGGACAGCGAGCAGTACTTC. The rearrangement uses TRBV7-2 and TRBJ2-7; TRBD1 matches 7 bases. Germline CDR1 SGHTA, CDR2 FQGNSA. The CDR3 is 14 amino acids. The V segment lost 5 bases and the J segment 6 bases; nucleotides outside the gene matches: 10.

The chain employs TRBV5-1 and TRBJ2-3; 13 positions match TRBD2. Germline V gene lookup returns CDR1 SGHRS and CDR2 YFSETQ. With 4 bases clipped from V and 2 bases from J, the junction kept 4 bases outside the gene matches. The CDR3 runs 16 residues. CDR3 sequence reads: CASSPGTSGITDTQYF. The CDR3 DNA is TGCGCCAGCAGCCCCGGGACTAGCGGGATCACAGATACGCAGTATTTT.

DNA of the CDR3: TGTGCCAGCAGTTTCCAAAGCACAGGCCCCCTGGGGGCTTTCTTT. Protein product: CASSFQSTGPLGAFF. The rearrangement uses TRBV28 and TRBJ1-1; D perhaps matches TRBD1 (5 bases). The CDR3 has 15 residues. The germline V gene encodes CDR1 MDHEN and CDR2 SYDVKM. V lost 3 bases and J 11 bases, leaving 22 bases between the germline ends.

V is TRBV10-3 and J is TRBJ1-5, with D possibly being TRBD1 (5 bases). This CDR3 contains 14 residues. V lost 8 bases and J lost 4, with 15 bases in between. Germline values: CDR1 ENHRY, CDR2 SYGVKD. The CDR3 sequence: CAIAPREGNQPQHF. For the CDR3, the DNA is TGTGCCATCGCCCCCCGGGAGGGGAATCAGCCCCAGCATTTT.

The chain uses TRBV30 and TRBJ1-2, with D perhaps TRBD1 (5 bases). CDR1 and CDR2 from the germline V gene are GTSNPN and SVGIG (reference sequence). Trimming shortened V by 3 bases and J by 8 bases, and 10 bases separated the two germline ends. This CDR3 has 11 amino acids. The CDR3 nucleotides read TGTGCCTGGAGGGGGGGTGGCGGCTACACCTTC. This sequence encodes CAWRGGGGYTF.

V usage is TRBV28 and J usage is TRBJ2-7; 15 bases match TRBD2. Germline CDR1 MDHEN, CDR2 SYDVKM. The CDR3 spans 15 residues. The V segment lost 4 bases and the J segment 4 bases; nucleotides outside the gene matches: 2. The CDR3 sequence is CASSSGLAGGYEQYF. The CDR3, as DNA: TGTGCCAGCAGTTCGGGACTAGCGGGAGGATACGAGCAGTACTTC.

The chain combines TRBV6-5 with TRBJ2-1, with 7 bases lining up with TRBD2. V shed 2 bases, J shed 2 bases, and the junction held 3 bases outside the gene matches. The CDR3 loop spans 15 amino acids. Looked up from germline, CDR1 is MNHEY and CDR2 is SVGAGI. The CDR3 protein is CASSYAGVAYNEQFF. The DNA for the CDR3 is TGTGCCAGCAGTTACGCGGGAGTCGCCTACAATGAGCAGTTCTTC.

This clone was observed once. This chain uses TRBV7-3 with TRBJ1-5, with a weak D call TRBD1 (6 bases). Germline V gene data show CDR1 as SGHTA and CDR2 as FQGTGA. The CDR3 contains 13 residues. The ends were cut back, 3 bases at V and 4 bases at J, with 7 bases in the middle. The CDR3 sequence is CASSLGANQPQHF. In DNA form, the CDR3 reads TGTGCCAGCAGCTTGGGGGCAAATCAGCCCCAGCATTTT.

CDR3: CASRRDASSGANVLTF. For the CDR3, the DNA is TGTGCCAGTAGGAGGGATGCTAGTTCGGGGGCCAACGTCCTGACTTTC. The rearrangement joins TRBV19 to TRBJ2-6, with a tentative D call TRBD2 (5 bases). The germline gives CDR1 LNHDA, CDR2 SQIVND (reference sequence). The CDR3 contains 16 residues. V was pared by 6 bases and J by 4 bases, with 16 bases between.

This clone showed up just once. The chain carries TRBV7-9 and TRBJ2-7; 9 bases align to TRBD1. Germline V CDR1 and CDR2: SEHNR, FQNEAQ (reference sequence). The junction had 5 bases not matched to a gene; V was cut back by 6 bases and J by 2 bases. The CDR3 is 14 amino acids. CDR3: CASRPGQGPYEQYF. CDR3 nucleotide sequence: TGTGCCAGCAGACCCGGACAGGGGCCCTACGAGCAGTACTTC.

V is TRBV5-1 and J is TRBJ2-3; tentatively, D is TRBD1 (6 bases). This CDR3 comprises 16 residues. Germline V CDR1 and CDR2: SGHRS, YFSETQ. With 5 bases removed from V and 4 bases from J, the gap between germline ends came to 20 bases. CDR3 DNA sequence: TGCGCCAGCAGGGCTACCCGGACAGATCTTCCAGATACGCAGTATTTT. As protein: CASRATRTDLPDTQYF. The complete variable domain, with remaining parts taken from reference TRBV5-1 and TRBJ2-3, reads KAGVTQTPRYLIKTRGQQVTLSCSPISGHRSVSWYQQTPGQGLQFLFEYFSETQRNKGNFPGRFSGRQFSNSRSEMNVSTLELGDSALYLCASRATRTDLPDTQYFGPGTRLTVL.